The rows below give T cell receptor beta chains drawn from one sample of a study of blood T cell repertoires in COVID-19. Generated by immunoSEQ multiplex PCR, the TCRdb table keeps only in-frame clones and is missing some. The sample contains about 480,000 clones, 88% of which appear only once. The source material was PBMCs or T cells enriched from blood (not recorded which). These receptors all come from a woman between 35 and 50 years old who had recovered from COVID-19. Each CDR3 is given with its conserved first and last residue. The order of the fields is D gene, J gene, CDR3 length, V gene, clone size, CDR3 DNA, CDR3 protein. The D gene is left open where the match is weak. Only some rows state a clone size, as once, few, many or a class for expanded clones.

>NA|TRBJ1-1|14|TRBV19|NA
TGTGCCAGTAGTAACCGGGACAAAGACACTGAAGCTTTCTTT
CASSNRDKDTEAFF
>NA|TRBJ1-5|17|TRBV2|NA
TGTGCCAGCAGTGTCACAGGCTTGTTTGGTAGCAATCAGCCCCAGCATTTT
CASSVTGLFGSNQPQHF
>TRBD2|TRBJ2-5|17|TRBV6-6|NA
TGTGCCAGCAGTCGGACTAGCGGGAATGGGGTCCAAGAGACCCAGTACTTC
CASSRTSGNGVQETQYF
>TRBD1|TRBJ2-7|15|TRBV6-2/TRBV6-3|NA
TGTGCCAGCAGCTCCGGACAGGGAAGGTCCTACGAGCAGTACTTC
CASSSGQGRSYEQYF
>TRBD1|TRBJ2-1|15|TRBV6-5|NA
TGTGCCAGCAGCACCGGGACAGTATTCTACAATGAGCAGTTCTTC
CASSTGTVFYNEQFF
>TRBD1|TRBJ1-1|15|TRBV23-1|NA
TGCGCCAGCAGTCTTGGGACAGGGAAGAACACTGAAGCTTTCTTT
CASSLGTGKNTEAFF
>NA|TRBJ2-3|15|TRBV9|NA
TGTGCCAGCAGCTCAGAGAGAAGCGGCACAGATACGCAGTATTTT
CASSSERSGTDTQYF
>TRBD1|TRBJ1-4|17|TRBV18|NA
TGTGCCAGCTCACCAAGAGGACAGGGGGCTTCTAATGAAAAACTGTTTTTT
CASSPRGQGASNEKLFF
>TRBD2|TRBJ2-5|13|TRBV2|NA
TGTGCCAGCTCCGTTTCGGGAGGAGAGACCCAGTACTTC
CASSVSGGETQYF
>TRBD1|TRBJ1-3|16|TRBV7-2|NA
TGTGCCAGCAGCACGATGGGGACAGGGACTGGAAACACCATATATTTT
CASSTMGTGTGNTIYF
>TRBD2|TRBJ2-1|15|TRBV7-2|once
TGTGCCAGCAGCTTAATTGGGGGGGGTAAAAATGAGCAGTTCTTC
CASSLIGGGKNEQFF
>NA|TRBJ2-7|16|TRBV3-1/TRBV3-2|NA
TGTGCCAGCAGCCAAGGAGTAGCGGTAGCCTCCTACGAGCAGTACTTC
CASSQGVAVASYEQYF
>TRBD1|TRBJ1-1|15|TRBV24-1|NA
TGTGCCACCAGTGAAGGACAGGGGGCAAGAACTGAAGCTTTCTTT
CATSEGQGARTEAFF
>NA|TRBJ1-1|15|TRBV7-2|NA
TGTGCCAGCAGCCCCGTGACTATAAAGAACACTGAAGCTTTCTTT
CASSPVTIKNTEAFF
>NA|TRBJ2-7|16|TRBV7-2|once
TGTGCCAGCAGCTTATGGGGCACAGGTATGGCAACCGAGCAGTACTTC
CASSLWGTGMATEQYF
>TRBD1|TRBJ2-1|14|TRBV5-1|NA
TGCGCCAGCAGCTTGGGAGACAGGGGCGATGAGCAGTTCTTC
CASSLGDRGDEQFF
>NA|TRBJ2-1|13|TRBV10-2|once
TGCGCCAGCCTACTAGTGCCTTACAATGAGCAGTTCTTC
CASLLVPYNEQFF
>NA|TRBJ2-6|16|TRBV2|NA
TGTGCCAGCAGTGAGCAGGGGAGCGCTGGGGCCAACGTCCTGACTTTC
CASSEQGSAGANVLTF
>TRBD2|TRBJ2-7|15|TRBV5-4|NA
TGTGCCAGCAGCTCTAGTTATGGGGGGGTCTACGAGCAGTACTTC
CASSSSYGGVYEQYF
>NA|TRBJ1-1|14|TRBV20-1|NA
TGCAGTGCTAGTAATGCGGGGCTTGACACTGAAGCTTTCTTT
CSASNAGLDTEAFF
>NA|TRBJ1-2|15|TRBV19|NA
TGTGCCAGTAGTATGAATCAGGGGATAAACTATGGCTACACCTTC
CASSMNQGINYGYTF
>TRBD2|TRBJ2-7|15|TRBV6-2/TRBV6-3|NA
TGTGCCAGCAGTTACCACCTAGCGGGAGAGGGCGAGCAGTACTTC
CASSYHLAGEGEQYF
>NA|TRBJ1-2|13|TRBV28|few
TGTGCCAGCAGTCTAACAGGGAACTATGGCTACACCTTC
CASSLTGNYGYTF
>NA|TRBJ2-5|12|TRBV6-5|NA
TGTGCCAGCGGGGAGACCCCGGAGGCCCAGTACTTC
CASGETPEAQYF
>TRBD1|TRBJ2-3|14|TRBV7-8|few
TGTGCCAGCAGCCCTGGGACAGCCACAGATACGCAGTATTTT
CASSPGTATDTQYF
>TRBD2|TRBJ2-7|16|TRBV19|NA
TGTGCCAGTAGTACGGAATGGACTAGCGGGAAGTACGAGCAGTACTTC
CASSTEWTSGKYEQYF
>NA|TRBJ1-4|11|TRBV2|NA
TGTGCCAGCAGTGTGTCAAACAACCCCTTTTTT
CASSVSNNPFF
>NA|TRBJ1-1|14|TRBV9|NA
TGTGCCAGCAGCGTACGGGGGGGTAGCACTGAAGCTTTCTTT
CASSVRGGSTEAFF
>TRBD2|TRBJ2-1|14|TRBV7-8|NA
TGTGCCAGCAGCCCTAGCGGGAGGGCCGTTGAGCAGTTCTTC
CASSPSGRAVEQFF
>TRBD1|TRBJ1-5|15|TRBV19|NA
TGTGCCAGTAGTAATCGACAGGGAGGCAATCAGCCCCAGCATTTT
CASSNRQGGNQPQHF
>NA|TRBJ2-1|13|TRBV6-1|few
TGTGCCAGCAGTGAACTGGGCGCAACCGAGCAGTTCTTC
CASSELGATEQFF
>NA|TRBJ1-6|14|TRBV30|NA
TGTGCCTGGAGTGTTGGGCAGGGTAATTCACCCCTCCACTTT
CAWSVGQGNSPLHF
>TRBD1|TRBJ2-5|13|TRBV19|NA
TGTGCCAGTAGCGGGACAGACCAAGAGACCCAGTACTTC
CASSGTDQETQYF
>TRBD1|TRBJ2-7|13|TRBV19|NA
TGTGCCAGTAGGTCGGGACAGGGGACCGAGCAGTACTTC
CASRSGQGTEQYF
>TRBD1|TRBJ1-2|14|TRBV3-1/TRBV3-2|NA
TGTGCCAGCAGCATTCGACAGGGGCTCTATGGCTACACCTTC
CASSIRQGLYGYTF
>NA|TRBJ1-6|19|TRBV5-6|NA
TGTGCCAGCAGCCTCCAGGTCGGGGGGCTGAGCTCCTATAATTCACCCCTCCACTTT
CASSLQVGGLSSYNSPLHF
>TRBD2|TRBJ2-7|15|TRBV5-4|NA
TGTGCCAGCACCCCCCGAGCGGGAGGCCCTGGGGAGCAGTACTTC
CASTPRAGGPGEQYF
>TRBD2|TRBJ2-3|15|TRBV9|NA
TGTGCCAGCAGCCCACTAGCGGGAGGGGCAGATACGCAGTATTTT
CASSPLAGGADTQYF
>TRBD1|TRBJ2-3|15|TRBV10-2|NA
TGCGCCAGCAGTGAGTTCAGGGGGTTAACAGATACGCAGTATTTT
CASSEFRGLTDTQYF
>NA|TRBJ2-7|15|TRBV18|NA
TGTGCCAGCTCACCACAGGGGCTCGGTGGCTACGAGCAGTACTTC
CASSPQGLGGYEQYF
>TRBD2|TRBJ2-3|15|TRBV5-1|NA
TGCGCCAGCAGCTTGGGACTAGCGGCCACAGATACGCAGTATTTT
CASSLGLAATDTQYF
>NA|TRBJ2-3|14|TRBV21-1|NA
TGTGCCAGCAGCAACCGGGAACACACAGATACGCAGTATTTT
CASSNREHTDTQYF
>TRBD2|TRBJ2-7|16|TRBV7-9|NA
TGTGCCAGCAGCTGGGGAGGGACTAGCGGGAACCACGAGCAGTACTTC
CASSWGGTSGNHEQYF
>TRBD1|TRBJ1-1|15|TRBV9|NA
TGTGCCAGCAGCGTATTCGGCAGGGGGGTTACTGAAGCTTTCTTT
CASSVFGRGVTEAFF
>NA|TRBJ1-6|15|TRBV3-1/TRBV3-2|NA
TGTGCCAGCAGACAATTATTTAGTCGTGAATCACCCCTCCACTTT
CASRQLFSRESPLHF
>TRBD1|TRBJ2-3|15|TRBV4-3|NA
TGCGCCAGCAGCCAAGGGGACAGATACACAGATACGCAGTATTTT
CASSQGDRYTDTQYF
>NA|TRBJ2-7|14|TRBV5-6|NA
TGTGCCAGCAGCTTTAGTAGGAGACCCTACGAGCAGTACTTC
CASSFSRRPYEQYF
>TRBD1|TRBJ1-5|15|TRBV30|NA
TGTGCCTGGAGTGGCGGGACAGCTAGCAATCAGCCCCAGCATTTT
CAWSGGTASNQPQHF